The 32 T cell receptor beta chains reported below all come from one sample, sequenced in a study of blood T cell repertoires in COVID-19. Method: immunoSEQ multiplex PCR; TCRdb's copy keeps in-frame clones and lacks some. The table lists about 44,000 clones, approximately 70% of them singletons. The sample was peripheral blood. All receptors derive from a man of 80 years or more with acute or convalescent COVID-19.

In this sample, this clone turned up a few times. The chain recombines TRBV7-2 with TRBJ1-1; tentative D call: TRBD1 (6 bases). Trimming took 1 base from V and 4 from J, leaving 13 bases between them. The CDR3 has 15 amino acids. Germline-derived CDR1 and CDR2 are SGHTA and FQGNSA. The CDR3 sequence: CASSLEIRTVTEAFF. Here the CDR3 DNA reads TGTGCCAGCAGCTTAGAGATTCGGACAGTCACTGAAGCTTTCTTT.

The chain links TRBV30 to TRBJ2-2; 15 nucleotides agree with TRBD2. Germline V gives CDR1 GTSNPN, CDR2 SVGIG (reference sequence). The length of the CDR3 is 15 residues. V trimming: 5 bases; J trimming: 7 bases; junction bases outside the gene matches: 5. The CDR3 nucleotides read TGTGCCTGGGGTCCGGGACTAGCGGGAGGCGGGGAGCTGTTTTTT. Translation gives CAWGPGLAGGGELFF.

This clone showed up just a few times. V usage is TRBV10-3 and J usage is TRBJ2-2; 7 nucleotides agree with TRBD2. CDR1 and CDR2 (germline): ENHRY, SYGVKD. The CDR3 totals 15 residues. Losses at the gene ends were 6 bases for V and 4 bases for J; bases not matched to a gene: 8. The CDR3 region has the DNA TGTGCCATCAGCTCTAGCGGCTCTTCCACCGGGGAGCTGTTTTTT. Translated, it gives CAISSSGSSTGELFF.

The CDR3 DNA reads TGTGCCAGCTCACCCGGGACAGGATCGAACACCGGGGAGCTGTTTTTT. This sequence encodes CASSPGTGSNTGELFF. The chain joins TRBV18 to TRBJ2-2, with 8 bases lining up with TRBD1. Trimming at V came to 3 bases and at J to 0 bases, leaving 3 bases not matched to a gene. CDR1 is KGHSH and CDR2 is LQKENI in the germline V gene. The CDR3 is 16 residues long.

The V call is TRBV7-8, the J call TRBJ1-4; TRBD1 aligns across 8 bases. The CDR3 has 14 residues. Germline values: CDR1 SGHVS, CDR2 FQNEAQ. With V trimmed by 5 bases and J by 4 bases, 3 bases remained unmatched. CDR3 nucleotides: TGTGCCAGCAGCGCCGGACAGGGTAATGAAAAACTGTTTTTT. Amino acid sequence: CASSAGQGNEKLFF.

In this sample, this clone turned up a few times. The rearrangement uses TRBV5-6 and TRBJ2-7; 7 positions match TRBD1. The CDR3 is 14 residues long. Germline V gene sequence: CDR1 SGHDT, CDR2 YYEEEE. V was pared by 7 bases and J by 0 bases, with 7 bases of the junction left unmatched. As DNA, the CDR3 is TGTGCCAGCGCTTTGGACAGGATCTCCTACGAGCAGTACTTC. This sequence encodes CASALDRISYEQYF.

The chain is built from TRBV6-1 and TRBJ1-5, with D possibly matching TRBD1 (5 bases). The CDR3 loop spans 14 amino acids. Looked up from germline, CDR1 is MNHNS and CDR2 is SASEGT. V lost 3 bases to trimming and J lost 3 bases, with 9 bases between them. The CDR3 bases are TGTGCCAGCAGTGAGGGGCAGATCAATCAGCCCCAGCATTTT. Translating it yields CASSEGQINQPQHF.

CDR3 coding DNA: TGTGCCAGCAGTTTCCGGGGAGGGCTTAATGAAAAACTGTTTTTT. It yields the protein CASSFRGGLNEKLFF. The chain employs TRBV28 and TRBJ1-4; unclear D gene. With 3 bases removed from V and 4 bases from J, the gap between germline ends came to 12 bases. Germline CDR1 and CDR2: MDHEN and SYDVKM. The CDR3 totals 15 residues.

The chain couples TRBV9 to TRBJ2-3; D unclear. The CDR3 runs 15 residues. The V and J ends lost 0 bases and 1 base respectively, with 9 bases between them. The germline V gene has CDR1 SGDLS and CDR2 YYNGEE. This CDR3 reads CASSVEAVGTDTQYF. The CDR3 DNA sequence: TGTGCCAGCAGCGTAGAGGCGGTTGGCACAGATACGCAGTATTTT.

Many counts were recorded for this clone. The rearrangement uses TRBV6-6 and TRBJ1-2, with D possibly matching TRBD1 (6 bases). The CDR3 length is 14 residues. V lost 6 bases, J lost 3 bases, and 14 bases lay in between. Germline assignment: CDR1 MNHNY and CDR2 SVGAGI (reference sequence). The CDR3 DNA reads as TGTGCCAGCAGACTAGGGGGGGCGGACTATGGCTACACCTTC. It translates to CASRLGGADYGYTF.

The V call is TRBV6-6, the J call TRBJ1-1, with a possible D match to TRBD1 (6 bases). The V end was cut by 5 bases, the J end by 1 base, with 14 bases between. CDR3 size: 15 residues. Germline V gene sequence: CDR1 MNHNY, CDR2 SVGAGI (reference sequence). CDR3 sequence (DNA): TGTGCCAGCAGTGCCTCTAGGGGGACGAACACTGAAGCTTTCTTT. Its translation is CASSASRGTNTEAFF.

The V call is TRBV6-2 or TRBV6-3, the J call TRBJ2-5; 7 bases agree with TRBD2. Looked up from germline, CDR1 is MNHEY and CDR2 is SVGEGT. V was pared by 2 bases and J by 7 bases, with 10 bases of the junction left unmatched. The CDR3 consists of 15 residues. In DNA, the CDR3 is TGTGCCAGCAGTTACCCGGTGGGAGGGACGCTGACCCAGTACTTC. Amino acids: CASSYPVGGTLTQYF.

V usage is TRBV6-6 and J usage is TRBJ2-2; D may be TRBD1 (5 bases). Germline loops: CDR1 MNHNY, CDR2 SVGAGI (reference sequence). Trimming shortened V by 6 bases and J by 1 base, and 9 bases separated the two germline ends. CDR3 length equals 14 residues. The CDR3 DNA reads TGTGCCAGCAGGGCCGACAGGAACACCGGGGAGCTGTTTTTT. Its translation is CASRADRNTGELFF.

At least ten counts were recorded for this clone. The chain joins TRBV2 to TRBJ2-1, with 9 bases identical to TRBD1. The trim removed 7 bases at V and 4 bases at J, leaving 8 bases unmatched. Germline CDR1 reads SNHLY; CDR2 reads FYNNEI. The CDR3 loop spans 15 amino acids. The CDR3 DNA reads as TGTGCCAGCAAAGGGGACAGGGCCAGTTACAATGAGCAGTTCTTC. This gives the protein CASKGDRASYNEQFF.

The chain recombines TRBV24-1 with TRBJ2-7; 7 nucleotides align to TRBD1. This CDR3 comprises 16 residues. After removal of 5 bases from V and 6 bases from J, the junction contained 15 bases not matched to a gene. Germline-derived CDR1 and CDR2 are KGHDR and SFDVKD. CDR3 sequence (DNA): TGTGCCACCAGTGTCCGGACAGGAGGCTTTTTGGCCGAGCAGTACTTC. This translates into CATSVRTGGFLAEQYF.

This sequence joins TRBV19 and TRBJ2-7; TRBD1 matches at 8 bases. CDR3 length: 11 amino acids. V lost 5 bases and J lost 9; bases outside the gene matches: 3. Germline values: CDR1 LNHDA, CDR2 SQIVND (reference sequence). The DNA for the CDR3 is TGTGCCAGTAGTGCCGGACAGGGGCAGTACTTC. It encodes CASSAGQGQYF.

This clone was seen a few times. The rearrangement joins TRBV18 to TRBJ2-7; TRBD2 is a possible D gene (5 bases). The CDR3 sequence is 13 residues long. The germline V gene encodes CDR1 KGHSH and CDR2 LQKENI. Trimming left V 6 bases short and J 6 bases short, with 15 bases between. Here the CDR3 reads CASSRGSESEQYF. The CDR3 DNA follows: TGTGCCAGCTCCCGAGGGAGTGAGTCCGAGCAGTACTTC.

This rearrangement joins TRBV27 to TRBJ2-5, with a possible D match to TRBD2 (5 bases). Trimming left V 5 bases short and J 0 bases short, with 13 bases between. This CDR3 has 15 amino acids. Germline CDR1 reads MNHEY; CDR2 reads SMNVEV (reference sequence). This CDR3 is CASSTPRRYQETQYF. Here the CDR3 DNA reads TGTGCCAGCAGTACACCCCGGAGGTACCAAGAGACCCAGTACTTC.

This chain joins TRBV19 and TRBJ1-1; 7 bases match TRBD1. J lost 3 bases, V lost 10 bases, and 8 bases had no gene match. Germline V lookup: CDR1 LNHDA, CDR2 SQIVND (reference sequence). The CDR3 runs to 13 residues. The CDR3 sequence is CATISRGYTEAFF. The CDR3 nucleotides are TGTGCCACCATCTCCAGGGGGTACACTGAAGCTTTCTTT.

The chain employs TRBV6-2 or TRBV6-3 and TRBJ2-7; TRBD2 matches at 7 bases. Germline V gene sequence: CDR1 MNHEY, CDR2 SVGEGT. J gave up 2 bases and V 6 bases, and 10 bases lay outside the gene matches. The CDR3 has 15 amino acids. The CDR3 protein is CASSLRGGTTYEQYF. As DNA, the CDR3 is TGTGCCAGCAGCCTACGGGGCGGGACTACCTACGAGCAGTACTTC.

This chain connects TRBV6-5 to TRBJ2-1, with 9 bases identical to TRBD1. After removal of 2 bases from V and 3 bases from J, the junction contained 2 bases not matched to a gene. The CDR3 has 15 residues. Germline assignment: CDR1 MNHEY and CDR2 SVGAGI. DNA for the CDR3: TGTGCCAGCAGTTACCGGGACAGGGACTACAATGAGCAGTTCTTC. Its translation is CASSYRDRDYNEQFF.

The chain employs TRBV3-1 (or the pseudogene TRBV3-2) and TRBJ2-7, with 7 bases aligning to TRBD2. The germline CDR1 and CDR2 sequences are LGHDT and YNNKEL (reference sequence). With V trimmed by 1 base and J by 0 bases, 3 bases remained unmatched. The CDR3 runs 15 residues. CDR3 residues: CASSQGGGSSYEQYF. The DNA of the CDR3 is TGTGCCAGCAGCCAAGGGGGCGGGAGCTCCTACGAGCAGTACTTC.

The chain employs TRBV7-9 and TRBJ1-2; TRBD1 might be the D (6 bases). Between the trimmed V and J ends, which lost 1 base and 5 bases, there was a span of 14 bases. Germline-derived CDR1 and CDR2 are SEHNR and FQNEAQ (reference sequence). The CDR3 spans 15 residues. The CDR3 is CASSLGTDPGYGYTF. The CDR3 region has the DNA TGTGCCAGCAGCTTAGGGACAGACCCAGGGTATGGCTACACCTTC.

V gene TRBV6-5 combines with J gene TRBJ1-6; D gene ambiguous. Germline V gene lookup returns CDR1 MNHEY and CDR2 SVGAGI. The V end lost 2 bases, the J end lost 6 bases, and 8 bases lay between the germline ends. CDR3 size: 14 residues. The CDR3 nucleotides read TGTGCCAGCAGTTACGTCAGGCGTAATTCACCCCTCCACTTT. It yields the protein CASSYVRRNSPLHF.

This clone was seen at least ten times. The genes are TRBV19 and TRBJ2-4, with D possibly TRBD2 on 7 matching bases. Germline-derived CDR1 and CDR2 are LNHDA and SQIVND (reference sequence). CDR3 length: 17 residues. V lost 6 bases and J lost 0, with 18 bases in between. CDR3 bases: TGTGCCAGTAGCGACGGGGGGCGGGGATCAGCCAAAAACATTCAGTACTTC. It codes for CASSDGGRGSAKNIQYF.

The rearrangement links TRBV4-3 to TRBJ2-5, with TRBD2 identical over 7 bases. Germline V gene lookup returns CDR1 LGHNA and CDR2 YSLEER. CDR3 length equals 15 residues. Trimming removed 0 bases from V and 6 bases from J; junction bases left unmatched: 7. This chain's CDR3 is CASSQDRASGQTQYF. For the CDR3, the DNA is TGCGCCAGCAGCCAAGATAGGGCTAGCGGCCAGACCCAGTACTTC.

This sequence joins TRBV7-9 and TRBJ1-6, with D possibly matching TRBD1 (6 bases). The CDR3 has 12 residues. V was trimmed by 5 bases and J by 10 bases, leaving 9 bases between them. CDR1 and CDR2 (germline): SEHNR, FQNEAQ (reference sequence). The CDR3 protein is CASSTGWSPLHF. In nucleotides, the CDR3 is TGTGCCAGCAGCACAGGGTGGTCACCCCTCCACTTT.

The chain combines TRBV10-3 with TRBJ1-5, with 7 positions matching TRBD1. The CDR3 extends over 13 amino acids. Losses at the gene ends were 4 bases for V and 5 bases for J; bases not matched to a gene: 2. The germline CDR1 and CDR2 sequences are ENHRY and SYGVKD. The CDR3 region has the DNA TGTGCCATCAGTGGCGACAGGGATCAGCCCCAGCATTTT. Translation gives CAISGDRDQPQHF.

The V gene is TRBV7-9, the J gene TRBJ2-1, with D tentatively TRBD2 (6 bases). CDR1 and CDR2 from the germline V gene are SEHNR and FQNEAQ (reference sequence). The CDR3 is made up of 12 amino acids. The germline V and J ends were trimmed by 5 bases and 9 bases, with 11 bases remaining between them. The CDR3 loop reads CASSPEGFEQFF. The CDR3 DNA is TGTGCCAGCAGCCCGGAGGGCTTTGAGCAGTTCTTC.

The chain is built from TRBV19 and TRBJ2-4; 8 positions agree with TRBD1. There are 14 residues in the CDR3. V lost 5 bases and J lost 6; bases outside the gene matches: 6. CDR1 LNHDA and CDR2 SQIVND come from the germline V gene (reference sequence). The CDR3 protein is CASSLFGQGNIQYF. Written as DNA, the CDR3 is TGTGCCAGTAGTCTATTCGGACAGGGAAACATTCAGTACTTC. The variable domain in full, with the rest retrieved from reference TRBV19 and TRBJ2-4, is DGGITQSPKYLFRKEGQNVTLSCEQNLNHDAMYWYRQDPGQGLRLIYYSQIVNDFQKGDIAEGYSVSREKKESFPLTVTSAQKNPTAFYLCASSLFGQGNIQYFGAGTRLSVL.

The chain carries TRBV27 and TRBJ1-1; D is unresolved. Germline V gene data show CDR1 as MNHEY and CDR2 as SMNVEV (reference sequence). The V end was cut by 4 bases, the J end by 0 bases, with 9 bases between. This CDR3 has 14 amino acids. The CDR3 sequence is CASSSGLMNTEAFF. The CDR3 region has the DNA TGTGCCAGCAGTTCTGGACTGATGAACACTGAAGCTTTCTTT.

This clone is medium-sized by share. This rearrangement joins TRBV18 to TRBJ2-3, with TRBD1 as a possible D gene (5 bases). The ends were cut back, 5 bases at V and 0 bases at J, with 12 bases in the middle. CDR1 is KGHSH and CDR2 is LQKENI in the germline V gene. The CDR3 has 15 residues. The CDR3 here is CASSNTGWSTDTQYF. Here the CDR3 DNA reads TGTGCCAGCTCAAATACAGGCTGGAGCACAGATACGCAGTATTTT.